This entry describes one TCR beta chain. Germline CDR1 DFQATT, CDR2 SNEGSKA (reference sequence). The CDR3 covers 8 residues. V lost 6 bases and J 13 bases, leaving 9 bases between the germline ends. The data were taken from a study of blood T cells in healthy people across ages. Primed by a sample-barcoded 5' primer and a J-beta primer mix, a second PCR proceeded for roughly 7 to 12 cycles. TCRdb passed the 5' RACE reads through MiXCR, listing each CDR3 protein once. Found here are roughly 800,000 distinct CDR3 sequences, roughly 60% of them singletons; the top ten hold approximately 23%. This receptor was obtained from a man aged 30 to 39 in good health. The genes are TRBV20-1 and TRBJ1-2, with D unclear. Source material: blood. CDR3 DNA: TGCAGTGCCCGAAGTCTCACCTTC. Protein: CSARSLTF.